This T cell receptor beta chain came from a study of cytomegalovirus exposure and HLA in healthy donors. The study, taken as a whole, reports: An ancestry cluster, one associated with Asian ancestry, reportedly showed fewer N-insertions than the roughly 610-donor mean in a later analysis. When analyzed later, a missense DCLRE1C variant was found to be linked to TCR beta V- and J-gene trimming. Using the classifier, cytomegalovirus status was reportedly diagnosed with high specificity and sensitivity.

The study ran its PCR with 60 Vbeta and 13 Jbeta primers. Sequencing used immunoSEQ multiplex PCR; TCRdb keeps in-frame clones, though not all of them. Its table lists 150,000 to 250,000 clones. Details on this clone: Its antigen is unidentified.

Donors were ostensibly healthy at sampling, although undocumented immune exposures were probable. This receptor was obtained from a boy younger than 18 in good health and CMV-seronegative. The sequencing input was PBMCs.

The CDR3 loop reads CASSSSSGNTIYF. The CDR3 coding sequence is TGTGCCAGCAGCTCGAGCTCTGGAAACACCATATATTTT. The genes are TRBV5-4 and TRBJ1-3; D remains ambiguous. Looked up from germline, CDR1 is SGHNT and CDR2 is YYREEE (reference sequence). The CDR3 spans 13 residues. With 3 bases removed from V and 0 bases from J, the gap between germline ends came to 4 bases.